These 11 T cell receptor beta chains share one sample of origin, sequenced in a study of blood T cells in healthy people across ages. A J-beta primer mix and a sample-barcoded 5' primer were used in a second PCR of roughly 7 to 12 cycles. TCRdb independently ran MiXCR on the 5' RACE reads; one entry per CDR3 protein. Of fewer than 900,000 distinct CDR3 sequences in the sample, 49% were seen once. The sequenced material came from blood. The receptors were sampled from a woman aged 60-75 years in good health.

V and J are TRBV3-1 and TRBJ2-4; unclear D gene. The DNA end favors TRBJ2-7, so the J call may be wrong. The CDR3 sequence is 12 residues long. Germline CDR1 is LGHDT and CDR2 is YNNKEL (reference sequence). The CDR3 here is CASSRLKYEQYF. The CDR3 DNA reads TGTGCCAGCAGCCGCCTGAAGTACGAGCAGTACTTC.

This clonotype was seen a handful of times. The chain is built from TRBV20-1 and TRBJ2-1; TRBD1 is a possible D gene (5 bases). The CDR3 length is 13 residues. Germline assignment: CDR1 DFQATT and CDR2 SNEGSKA (reference sequence). The V end was cut by 7 bases, the J end by 4 bases, with 14 bases between. The CDR3: CSVRGPGYNEQFF. In nucleotides, the CDR3 is TGCAGTGTTAGGGGCCCAGGGTACAATGAGCAGTTCTTC.

This clonotype was counted between two and nine times. The chain uses TRBV20-1 and TRBJ2-1; D perhaps matches TRBD1 (6 bases). Germline assignment: CDR1 DFQATT and CDR2 SNEGSKA (reference sequence). The CDR3 totals 13 residues. Trimming left V 6 bases short and J 5 bases short, with 14 bases between. The CDR3 loop reads CSARRGYHNEQFF. The CDR3 nucleotides read TGCAGTGCCCGCAGGGGTTACCACAATGAGCAGTTCTTC.

This chain's CDR3 is CASSQRSGPGVCYWDGYTF. CDR3 nucleotides: TGTGCCAGCAGCCAAAGGAGTGGGCCAGGGGTTTGTTATTGGGATGGCTACACCTTC. The chain has TRBV21-1 and TRBJ1-2; the table names TRBD1, a call not compared with the DNA. TRBV21-1 corresponds to a pseudogene. This CDR3 is built from 19 residues.

V gene TRBV5-6 combines with J gene TRBJ1-2, with 8 bases that match TRBD1. This CDR3 comprises 15 residues. Germline CDR1 and CDR2: SGHDT and YYEEEE. Losses at the gene ends were 4 bases for V and 4 bases for J; bases not matched to a gene: 9. CDR3 protein: CASSAGQALLYGYTF. The CDR3 bases are TGTGCCAGCAGCGCGGGACAGGCCCTCCTCTATGGCTACACCTTC.

The rearrangement joins TRBV7-3 to TRBJ2-1; the match to TRBD2 covers 9 bases. The CDR3 contains 16 residues. Germline V gene data show CDR1 as SGHTA and CDR2 as FQGTGA. Germline trimming cut 1 base from V and 0 bases from J; bases unmatched to any gene: 1. CDR3: CASSLSGGVSYNEQFF. CDR3 DNA sequence: TGTGCCAGCAGCTTAAGCGGGGGGGTCTCCTACAATGAGCAGTTCTTC.

The chain carries TRBV9 and TRBJ2-7; D gene ambiguous. The CDR3 consists of 15 residues. Germline loops: CDR1 SGDLS, CDR2 YYNGEE. V was pared by 0 bases and J by 1 base, with 11 bases between. CDR3 in amino acids: CASSVDNSGSYEQYF. The CDR3, as DNA: TGTGCCAGCAGCGTAGACAACAGTGGGTCCTACGAGCAGTACTTC. Drawing the rest from reference TRBV9 and TRBJ2-7, the complete variable domain is DSGVTQTPKHLITATGQRVTLRCSPRSGDLSVYWYQQSLDQGLQFLIQYYNGEERAKGNILERFSAQQFPDLHSELNLSSLELGDSALYFCASSVDNSGSYEQYFGPGTRLTVT.

This clonotype was seen a handful of times. The chain recombines TRBV6-1 with TRBJ2-7; the match to TRBD2 covers 14 bases. The J segment lost 7 bases and the V segment lost 4 bases, leaving 12 bases of the junction unmatched. The CDR3 loop spans 17 amino acids. CDR1 and CDR2 from the germline V gene are MNHNS and SASEGT. The CDR3 protein is CASSGGNGLAGGREQYF. CDR3 nucleotide sequence: TGTGCCAGCAGTGGGGGTAACGGACTAGCGGGAGGAAGAGAGCAGTACTTC.

This chain uses TRBV9 with TRBJ2-7; 10 bases are shared with TRBD2. CDR3 length equals 17 residues. V dropped 0 bases and J dropped 3; count of bases not matched to a gene: 9. The germline gives CDR1 SGDLS, CDR2 YYNGEE. CDR3 amino acids: CASSVDSASGGIYEQYF. Here the CDR3 DNA reads TGTGCCAGCAGCGTAGACTCCGCTAGCGGGGGCATCTACGAGCAGTACTTC.

This clonotype has more than one count but fewer than ten. The genes are TRBV20-1 and TRBJ2-5; 13 bases fit TRBD2. In germline, CDR1 is DFQATT, CDR2 SNEGSKA (reference sequence). The CDR3 has 16 amino acids. J lost 5 bases, V lost 4 bases, and 10 bases had no gene match. As DNA, the CDR3 is TGCAGTGCTATCAGGACTAGCGGGAGCCCCGGGGAGACCCAGTACTTC. Encoded protein: CSAIRTSGSPGETQYF.

CDR3 sequence reads: CSATPDGYTF. CDR3 bases: TGCAGTGCTACTCCAGATGGCTACACCTTC. The gene calls are TRBV20-1 and TRBJ1-2; no definite D call. CDR1 and CDR2 from the germline V gene are DFQATT and SNEGSKA (reference sequence). This CDR3 contains 10 residues. Trimming took 4 bases from V and 6 from J, leaving 6 bases between them.